What follows describes a single T cell receptor (beta chain). The entry originates in a study of Ad26.COV2.S vaccination and SARS-CoV-2 variants. Background on the study: Participants got Ad26.COV2.S intramuscularly, once or twice 56 days apart.

Clones were read by immunoSEQ multiplex PCR, and TCRdb kept only the in-frame ones, dropping some. Of 320,000 or so clones in the sample, about nine tenths were seen once. Trimming cost V 4 bases and J 10 bases; bases outside gene matches: 14. CDR1 is SGHNT, CDR2 YYREEE, per germline (reference sequence). The CDR3 contains 15 residues. Specified treatment: over 15 received Ad26.COV2.S at low or high dose, single or two shots; about 5 received placebo; per-sample allocation not given. Samples were taken on day 63 after the first vaccine or placebo injection. Immunization relied on an Ad26 vector, which expressed Wuhan-strain SARS-CoV-2 spike.

The sequence was collected from a person between 18 and 65 years old who received the Ad26.COV2.S COVID-19 vaccine or a placebo. Material: peripheral blood, obtained in a trial of Ad26.COV2.S vaccine versus placebo. The genes are TRBV5-4 and TRBJ1-2, with 9 bases that match TRBD1. The CDR3 coding sequence is TGTGCCAGCAGCGGGCTTGACAGGGGGGATCGGACCTACACCTTC. Its protein product is CASSGLDRGDRTYTF.